Following are 21 T cell receptor beta chains from one sample sequenced in a study of blood T cell repertoires in COVID-19. Generated by immunoSEQ multiplex PCR, the TCRdb table keeps only in-frame clones and is missing some. Counted here are around 40,000 clones, approximately 85% occurring once; the ten biggest clones make up approximately 10%. Sequenced sample: peripheral blood. The origin of the receptors is a human donor in a cohort sampled during active COVID-19.

This clone was observed a single time. This chain links TRBV20-1 with TRBJ1-2; 7 nucleotides line up with TRBD1. This CDR3 spans 12 amino acids. CDR1 is DFQATT and CDR2 is SNEGSKA in the germline V gene (reference sequence). V was pared by 3 bases and J by 3 bases, with 1 base of the junction left unmatched. This CDR3 reads CSASGQDYGYTF. For the CDR3, the DNA is TGCAGTGCTAGTGGACAGGACTATGGCTACACCTTC.

The chain's CDR3 is CASSPMGETQYF. Written as DNA, the CDR3 is TGTGCCAGCTCACCGATGGGCGAGACCCAGTACTTC. The rearrangement links TRBV18 to TRBJ2-5, with D uncertain. The CDR3 has 12 residues. The V end lost 3 bases, the J end lost 5 bases, and 7 bases lay between the germline ends. The germline gives CDR1 KGHSH, CDR2 LQKENI.

In its sample, this clone was seen once. The V call is TRBV9, the J call TRBJ2-7; 8 bases are a match to TRBD1. With V trimmed by 3 bases and J by 4 bases, 3 bases remained unmatched. The CDR3 loop spans 13 amino acids. Germline V gene data show CDR1 as SGDLS and CDR2 as YYNGEE. This CDR3 is CASSGTGMYEQYF. Written as DNA, the CDR3 is TGTGCCAGCAGCGGGACAGGGATGTACGAGCAGTACTTC.

The chain couples TRBV3-1 (or the pseudogene TRBV3-2) to TRBJ2-5; TRBD2 might be the D (5 bases). The CDR3 runs to 15 residues. Deletions cut 4 bases from V and 5 bases from J, with 17 bases between. Per germline, CDR1 LGHDT and CDR2 YNNKEL (reference sequence). CDR3 nucleotides: TGTGCCAGCAGCCTTCTAAGCCCGGGGTCCGAGACCCAGTACTTC. Its protein is CASSLLSPGSETQYF.

This clone was picked up one time. This sequence joins TRBV29-1 and TRBJ2-4; 7 bases are a match to TRBD2. The CDR3 is made up of 13 amino acids. Germline-derived CDR1 and CDR2 are SQVTM and ANQGSEA. V lost 3 bases and J lost 8; bases outside the gene matches: 7. CDR3 in amino acids: CSVEAGERYIQYF. CDR3 DNA sequence: TGCAGCGTTGAGGCGGGAGAAAGATACATTCAGTACTTC. Full variable domain (remainder filled in from reference TRBV29-1 and TRBJ2-4): SAVISQKPSRDICQRGTSLTIQCQVDSQVTMMFWYRQQPGQSLTLIATANQGSEATYESGFVIDKFPISRPNLTFSTLTVSNMSPEDSSIYLCSVEAGERYIQYFGAGTRLSVL.

The rearrangement uses TRBV30 and TRBJ1-1, with 8 bases aligning to TRBD1. The CDR3 loop spans 12 amino acids. Germline assignment: CDR1 GTSNPN and CDR2 SVGIG (reference sequence). The ends lost 2 bases at V and 10 bases at J; junction bases unmatched: 6. The CDR3 reads CAWSLGQGGAFF. The CDR3 bases are TGTGCCTGGAGTCTAGGACAGGGTGGAGCTTTCTTT.

The table lists this clone with a few counts. V is TRBV30 and J is TRBJ1-3; no clear D gene. V dropped 4 bases and J dropped 2 bases, with 9 bases sitting between them. The length of the CDR3 is 13 residues. Germline-derived CDR1 and CDR2 are GTSNPN and SVGIG (reference sequence). CDR3: CAWTVETGNTIYF. In DNA, the CDR3 is TGTGCCTGGACTGTGGAGACTGGAAACACCATATATTTT.

This clone is a singleton in its sample. The rearrangement joins TRBV27 to TRBJ2-6; 7 bases are a match to TRBD1. Germline V gene sequence: CDR1 MNHEY, CDR2 SMNVEV (reference sequence). V lost 5 bases, J lost 2 bases, and 3 bases stayed unmatched. This CDR3 comprises 15 residues. Here the CDR3 reads CASSLTGAGANVLTF. The CDR3 DNA is TGTGCCAGCAGTCTCACAGGGGCTGGGGCCAACGTCCTGACTTTC. Variable domain in full (rest from reference TRBV27 and TRBJ2-6): EAQVTQNPRYLITVTGKKLTVTCSQNMNHEYMSWYRQDPGLGLRQIYYSMNVEVTDKGDVPEGYKVSRKEKRNFPLILESPSPNQTSLYFCASSLTGAGANVLTFGAGSRLTVL.

The V and J genes are TRBV5-6 and TRBJ2-7; 9 bases map to TRBD1. The CDR3 length is 15 residues. V lost 4 bases to trimming and J lost 2 bases; unmatched junction nucleotides: 7. Germline V gene lookup returns CDR1 SGHDT and CDR2 YYEEEE. CDR3 in DNA: TGTGCCAGCAGCCTGAAACAGGGGGCCACCTACGAGCAGTACTTC. As protein: CASSLKQGATYEQYF.

The V call is TRBV7-9, the J call TRBJ2-3; 7 nucleotides agree with TRBD1. This CDR3 has 18 amino acids. Germline V gene data show CDR1 as SEHNR and CDR2 as FQNEAQ (reference sequence). After removal of 5 bases from V and 1 base from J, the junction contained 15 bases not matched to a gene. CDR3 in DNA: TGTGCCAGCAGCCCGGCCGGCCTCAGAGGGGGCCGCACAGATACGCAGTATTTT. As protein: CASSPAGLRGGRTDTQYF. The full variable domain, with the rest looked up from reference TRBV7-9 and TRBJ2-3, is DTGVSQNPRHKITKRGQNVTFRCDPISEHNRLYWYRQTLGQGPEFLTYFQNEAQLEKSRLLSDRFSAERPKGSFSTLEIQRTEQGDSAMYLCASSPAGLRGGRTDTQYFGPGTRLTVL.

This chain links TRBV7-8 with TRBJ2-1; 11 bases are shared with TRBD1. CDR1 and CDR2 (germline): SGHVS, FQNEAQ. The CDR3 length is 15 residues. The junction had 2 bases not matched to a gene; V was cut back by 2 bases and J by 5 bases. For the CDR3, the DNA is TGTGCCAGCAGCTTAAGGGACAGGGGGGACAATGAGCAGTTCTTC. It encodes CASSLRDRGDNEQFF.

The chain combines TRBV5-1 with TRBJ1-1; D is perhaps TRBD1 (5 bases). Trimming took 0 bases from V and 5 from J, leaving 20 bases between them. This CDR3 comprises 17 residues. The germline CDR1 and CDR2 sequences are SGHRS and YFSETQ. In nucleotides, the CDR3 is TGCGCCAGCAGCTTGGGAGGCGCGGGGCTAAAAATGACTGAAGCTTTCTTT. Protein sequence: CASSLGGAGLKMTEAFF.

V gene TRBV19 combines with J gene TRBJ1-5, with no clear D. The V end was cut by 5 bases, the J end by 0 bases, with 11 bases between. Germline CDR1 LNHDA, CDR2 SQIVND (reference sequence). This CDR3 has 15 amino acids. CDR3 coding DNA: TGTGCCAGTAGTCCCCTTTTATTTAGCAATCAGCCCCAGCATTTT. This sequence encodes CASSPLLFSNQPQHF.

The V and J genes are TRBV6-5 and TRBJ2-7, with a weak D call TRBD1 (6 bases). Trimming took off 6 bases at V and 0 bases at J, with 12 bases between the two ends. The germline CDR1 and CDR2 sequences are MNHEY and SVGAGI. This CDR3 spans 14 amino acids. CDR3 nucleotide sequence: TGTGCCAGCAGAACCGGACAGAACTCCTACGAGCAGTACTTC. Translated, it gives CASRTGQNSYEQYF.

This chain joins TRBV2 and TRBJ1-4; 11 bases agree with TRBD1. With 6 bases clipped from V and 6 bases from J, the junction kept 6 bases outside the gene matches. The CDR3 length is 15 residues. Per germline, CDR1 SNHLY and CDR2 FYNNEI. The CDR3 nucleotides read TGTGCCAGCAGGGCCGGGACAGGGGGGTATGAAAAACTGTTTTTT. It is translated as CASRAGTGGYEKLFF.

The chain combines TRBV5-4 with TRBJ1-2; the D is unclear. Trimming shortened V by 5 bases and J by 8 bases, and 16 bases separated the two germline ends. Looked up from germline, CDR1 is SGHNT and CDR2 is YYREEE (reference sequence). The CDR3 is 13 residues long. CDR3 in DNA: TGTGCCAGCAGTTCCGGGCCCGGAGGGGGCTACACCTTC. This gives the protein CASSSGPGGGYTF.

With respect to this clone: Distinct nucleotide sequences in the sample also encode this CDR3. The chain recombines TRBV12-5 with TRBJ1-2; D unclear. The length of the CDR3 is 12 residues. Trimming pared 4 bases from V and 2 bases from J, leaving 5 bases between. In germline, CDR1 is LGHNT, CDR2 FRNRAP. The CDR3 protein is CASGSENYGYTF. The CDR3 nucleotides read TGTGCTAGTGGTTCTGAGAACTATGGCTACACCTTC.

The table lists this clone with a count of one. The chain joins TRBV9 to TRBJ1-1, with 8 nucleotides matching TRBD1. With 0 bases clipped from V and 6 bases from J, the junction kept 4 bases outside the gene matches. This CDR3 has 14 amino acids. Germline V lookup: CDR1 SGDLS, CDR2 YYNGEE. The CDR3 reads CASSVEDRVSEAFF. CDR3 bases: TGTGCCAGCAGCGTAGAGGACAGGGTTTCTGAAGCTTTCTTT.

This chain links TRBV19 with TRBJ1-2; a possible D gene is TRBD1 (6 bases). This CDR3 is built from 14 residues. From germline, CDR1 is LNHDA and CDR2 SQIVND (reference sequence). The V and J ends lost 1 base and 4 bases respectively, with 10 bases between them. CDR3 in DNA: TGTGCCAGTAGTATAGGACAGGTATCCTATGGCTACACCTTC. It specifies CASSIGQVSYGYTF.

The chain combines TRBV3-1 (or the pseudogene TRBV3-2) with TRBJ2-1; 16 nucleotides agree with TRBD2. The V gene end was trimmed by 2 bases and the J gene end by 1 base; junction bases not matched to a gene: 8. This CDR3 spans 20 amino acids. The germline V gene has CDR1 LGHDT and CDR2 YNNKEL (reference sequence). The DNA for the CDR3 is TGTGCCAGCAGCCAACCCGGGACTAGCGGGGGGGCATTATCCTACAATGAGCAGTTCTTC. This translates into CASSQPGTSGGALSYNEQFF.

This chain uses TRBV7-2 with TRBJ1-1; no clear D gene. V was pared by 5 bases and J by 0 bases, with 10 bases between. The CDR3 is 14 residues long. Germline CDR1 SGHTA, CDR2 FQGNSA. CDR3 region: CASSLYGVNTEAFF. The CDR3 DNA follows: TGTGCCAGCAGCCTTTATGGAGTGAACACTGAAGCTTTCTTT. The whole variable domain, remainder taken from reference TRBV7-2 and TRBJ1-1, is GAGVSQSPSNKVTEKGKDVELRCDPISGHTALYWYRQSLGQGLEFLIYFQGNSAPDKSGLPSDRFSAERTGGSVSTLTIQRTQQEDSAVYLCASSLYGVNTEAFFGQGTRLTVV.